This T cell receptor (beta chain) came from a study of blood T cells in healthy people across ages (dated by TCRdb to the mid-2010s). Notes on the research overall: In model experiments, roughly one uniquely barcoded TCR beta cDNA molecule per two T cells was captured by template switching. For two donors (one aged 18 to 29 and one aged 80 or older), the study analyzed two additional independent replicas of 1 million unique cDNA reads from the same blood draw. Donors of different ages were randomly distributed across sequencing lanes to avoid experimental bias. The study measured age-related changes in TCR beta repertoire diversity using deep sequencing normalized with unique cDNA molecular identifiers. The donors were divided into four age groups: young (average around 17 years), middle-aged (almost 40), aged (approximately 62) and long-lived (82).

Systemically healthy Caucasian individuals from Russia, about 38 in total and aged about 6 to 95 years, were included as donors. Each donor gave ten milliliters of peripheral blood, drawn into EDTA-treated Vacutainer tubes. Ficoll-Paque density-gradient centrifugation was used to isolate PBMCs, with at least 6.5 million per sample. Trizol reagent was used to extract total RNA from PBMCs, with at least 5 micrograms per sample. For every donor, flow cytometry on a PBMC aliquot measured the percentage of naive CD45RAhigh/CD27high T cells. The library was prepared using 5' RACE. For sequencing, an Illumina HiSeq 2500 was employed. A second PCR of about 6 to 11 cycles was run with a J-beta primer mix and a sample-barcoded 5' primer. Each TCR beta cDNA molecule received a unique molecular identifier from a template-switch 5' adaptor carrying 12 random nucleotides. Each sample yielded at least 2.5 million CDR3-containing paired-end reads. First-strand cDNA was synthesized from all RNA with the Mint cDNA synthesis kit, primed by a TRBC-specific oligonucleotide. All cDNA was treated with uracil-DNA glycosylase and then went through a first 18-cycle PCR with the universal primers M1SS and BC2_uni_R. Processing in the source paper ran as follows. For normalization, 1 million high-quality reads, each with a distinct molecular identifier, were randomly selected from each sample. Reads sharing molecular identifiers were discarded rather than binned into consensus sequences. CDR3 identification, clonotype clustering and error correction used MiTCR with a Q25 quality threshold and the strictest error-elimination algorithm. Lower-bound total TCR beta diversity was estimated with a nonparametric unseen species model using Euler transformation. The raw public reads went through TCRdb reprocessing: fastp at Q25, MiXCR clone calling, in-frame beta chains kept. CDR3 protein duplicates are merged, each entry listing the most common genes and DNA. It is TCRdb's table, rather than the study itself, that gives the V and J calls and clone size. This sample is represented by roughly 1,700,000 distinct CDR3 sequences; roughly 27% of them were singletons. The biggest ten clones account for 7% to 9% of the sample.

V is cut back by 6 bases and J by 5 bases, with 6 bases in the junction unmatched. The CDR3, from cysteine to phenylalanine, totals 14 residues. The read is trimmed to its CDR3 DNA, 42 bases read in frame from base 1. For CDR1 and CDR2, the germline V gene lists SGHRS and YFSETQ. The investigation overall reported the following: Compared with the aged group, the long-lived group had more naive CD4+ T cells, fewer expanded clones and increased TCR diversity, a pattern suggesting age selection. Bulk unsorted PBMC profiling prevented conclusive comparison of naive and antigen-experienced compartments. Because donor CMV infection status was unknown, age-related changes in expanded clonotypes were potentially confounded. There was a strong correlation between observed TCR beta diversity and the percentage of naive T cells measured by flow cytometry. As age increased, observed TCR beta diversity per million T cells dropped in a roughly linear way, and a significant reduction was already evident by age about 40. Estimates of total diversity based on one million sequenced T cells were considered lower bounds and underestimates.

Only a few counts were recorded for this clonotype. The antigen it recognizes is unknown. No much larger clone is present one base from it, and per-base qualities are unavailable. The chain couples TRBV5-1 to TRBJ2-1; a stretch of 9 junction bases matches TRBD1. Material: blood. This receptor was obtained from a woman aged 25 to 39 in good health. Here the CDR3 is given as CASTGQGHHNEQFF. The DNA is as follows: TGCGCCAGCACCGGACAGGGGCATCACAATGAGCAGTTCTTC.